This TCR beta chain was documented in a study of CD8+CD57+ T cells in acquired aplastic anemia. At the level of the study: DNA recovered from sorted CD4+ and CD8+ cells had a mean of around 3.2 ug. The study's findings and limits: No significant patient-versus-control difference appeared in CD8+ Simpson's diversity. Sharing between patients and controls was observed for twenty-nine CD8+ CDR3 sequences.

Remarks on this clonotype: Its antigen is currently unknown.

V gave up 9 bases and J gave up 3 bases, with 21 bases separating them. The CDR3 extends over 15 amino acids. CDR1 is LNHDA, CDR2 SQIVND, per germline (reference sequence). Researchers used genomic DNA as the template to profile TCR beta VDJ and CDR3. TCRdb called the reads again in MiXCR, with one record for every CDR3 protein. The sample has tens of thousands of distinct CDR3 sequences, approximately 45% seen once. The specimen was sorted CD4+, CD8+, or CD8+CD57+ T cells (not recorded which) from PBMCs. This receptor was obtained from a human donor in good health, serving as a control. J is TRBJ2-7 and V is TRBV19, with D perhaps TRBD1 (5 bases). As DNA, the CDR3 is TGTGCCAGCACCACAAAACTTGGGGCTCTCTACGAGCAGTACTTC. Translated, it gives CASTTKLGALYEQYF.